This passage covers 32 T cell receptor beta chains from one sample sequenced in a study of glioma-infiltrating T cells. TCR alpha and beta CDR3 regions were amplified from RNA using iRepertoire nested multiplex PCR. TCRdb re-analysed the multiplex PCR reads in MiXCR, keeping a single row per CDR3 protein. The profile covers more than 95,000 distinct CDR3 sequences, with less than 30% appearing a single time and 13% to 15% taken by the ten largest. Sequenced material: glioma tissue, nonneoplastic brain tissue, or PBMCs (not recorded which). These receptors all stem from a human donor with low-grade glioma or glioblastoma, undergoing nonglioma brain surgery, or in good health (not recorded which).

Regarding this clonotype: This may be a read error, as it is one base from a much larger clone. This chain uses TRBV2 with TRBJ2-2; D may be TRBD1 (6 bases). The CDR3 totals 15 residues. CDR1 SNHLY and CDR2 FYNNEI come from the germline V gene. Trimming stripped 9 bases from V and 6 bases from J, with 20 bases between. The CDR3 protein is CARGNREMAPGELFF. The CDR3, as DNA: TGTGCCAGGGGGAACAGGGAGATGGCGCCCGGGGAGCTGTTTTTT.

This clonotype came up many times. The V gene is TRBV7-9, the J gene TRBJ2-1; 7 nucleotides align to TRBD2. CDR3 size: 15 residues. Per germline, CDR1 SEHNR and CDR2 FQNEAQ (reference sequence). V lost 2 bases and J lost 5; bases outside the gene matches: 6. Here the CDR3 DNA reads TGTGCCAGCAGCTTAATCCGGGAGGCACACAATGAGCAGTTCTTC. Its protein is CASSLIREAHNEQFF.

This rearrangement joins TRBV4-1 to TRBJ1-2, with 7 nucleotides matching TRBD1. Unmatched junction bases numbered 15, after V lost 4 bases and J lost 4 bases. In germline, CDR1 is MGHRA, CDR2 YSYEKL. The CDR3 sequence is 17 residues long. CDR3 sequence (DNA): TGCGCCAGCAGCCCTCGAATGGCGGCACAGGGGATCTATGGCTACACCTTC. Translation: CASSPRMAAQGIYGYTF.

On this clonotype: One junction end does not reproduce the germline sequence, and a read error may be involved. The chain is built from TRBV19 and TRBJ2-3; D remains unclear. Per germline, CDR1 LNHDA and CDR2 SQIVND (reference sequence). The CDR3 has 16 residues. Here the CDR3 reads CASGIGSWAGTDTQYF. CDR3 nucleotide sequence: TGTGCCAGTGGTATCGGCTCTTGGGCCGGCACAGATACGCAGTATTTT.

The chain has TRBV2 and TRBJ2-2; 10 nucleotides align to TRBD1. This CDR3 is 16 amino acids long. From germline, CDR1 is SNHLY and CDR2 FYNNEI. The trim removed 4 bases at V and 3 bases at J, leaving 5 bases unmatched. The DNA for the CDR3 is TGTGCCAGCAGTGGGGACAGGGGCGGGCACACCGGGGAGCTGTTTTTT. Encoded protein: CASSGDRGGHTGELFF.

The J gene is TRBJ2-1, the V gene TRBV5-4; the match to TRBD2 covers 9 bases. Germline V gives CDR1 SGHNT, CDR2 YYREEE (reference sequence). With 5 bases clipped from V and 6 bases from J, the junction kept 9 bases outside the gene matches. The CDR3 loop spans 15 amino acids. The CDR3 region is CASSLAGVLINEQFF. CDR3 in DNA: TGTGCCAGCAGTTTAGCGGGAGTCTTGATCAATGAGCAGTTCTTC. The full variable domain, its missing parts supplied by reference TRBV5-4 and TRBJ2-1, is ETGVTQSPTHLIKTRGQQVTLRCSSQSGHNTVSWYQQALGQGPQFIFQYYREEENGRGNFPPRFSGLQFPNYSSELNVNALELDDSALYLCASSLAGVLINEQFFGPGTRLTVL.

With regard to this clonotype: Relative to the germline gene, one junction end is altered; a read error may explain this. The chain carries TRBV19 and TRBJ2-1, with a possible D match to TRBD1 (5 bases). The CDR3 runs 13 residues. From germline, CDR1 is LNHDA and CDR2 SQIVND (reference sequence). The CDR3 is CASSMQSGNEQFF. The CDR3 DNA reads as TGCGCCAGTAGTATGCAGTCAGGGAATGAGCAGTTCTTC.

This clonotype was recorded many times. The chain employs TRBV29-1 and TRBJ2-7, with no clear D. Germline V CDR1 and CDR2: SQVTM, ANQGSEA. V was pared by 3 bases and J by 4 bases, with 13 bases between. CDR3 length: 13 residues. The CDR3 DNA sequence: TGCAGCGTTGACCCGAACCCTCCTTACGAGCAGTACTTC. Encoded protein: CSVDPNPPYEQYF.

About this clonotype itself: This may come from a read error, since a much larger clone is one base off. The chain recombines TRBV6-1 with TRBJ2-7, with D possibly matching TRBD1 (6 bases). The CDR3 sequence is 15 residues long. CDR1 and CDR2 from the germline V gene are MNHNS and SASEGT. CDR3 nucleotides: TGTGCCAGCAGACAGGGAACGGCCCGAACCTACGAGCGGTACTTC. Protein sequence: CASRQGTARTYERYF.

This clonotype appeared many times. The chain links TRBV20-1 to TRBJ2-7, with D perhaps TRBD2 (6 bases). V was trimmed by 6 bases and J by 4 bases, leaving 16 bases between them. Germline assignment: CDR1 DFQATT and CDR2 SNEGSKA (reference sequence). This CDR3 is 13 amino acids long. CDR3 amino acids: CSAVSGAGYEQYF. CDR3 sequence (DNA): TGCAGTGCGGTCTCCGGGGCGGGGTACGAGCAGTACTTC.

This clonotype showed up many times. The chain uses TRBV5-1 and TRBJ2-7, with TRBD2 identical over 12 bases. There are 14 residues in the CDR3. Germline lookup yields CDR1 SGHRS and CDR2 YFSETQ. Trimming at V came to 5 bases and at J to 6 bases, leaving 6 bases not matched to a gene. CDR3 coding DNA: TGCGCCAGCAGTTCTGGACTAGCGGGATCCGAGCAGTACTTC. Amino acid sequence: CASSSGLAGSEQYF.

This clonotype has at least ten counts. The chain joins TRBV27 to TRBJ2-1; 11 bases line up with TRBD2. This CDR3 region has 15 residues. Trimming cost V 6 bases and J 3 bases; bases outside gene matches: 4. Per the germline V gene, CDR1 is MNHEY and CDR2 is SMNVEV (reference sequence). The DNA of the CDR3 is TGTGCCAGCAGAATCCTAGCGGGAGGCTACAATGAGCAGTTCTTC. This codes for CASRILAGGYNEQFF.

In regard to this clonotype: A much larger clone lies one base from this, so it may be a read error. CDR3: CASSPQLAGEGNEQYF. The DNA for the CDR3 is TGTGCCAGCTCACCACAGTTAGCGGGAGAAGGTAATGAGCAGTACTTC. V and J are TRBV18 and TRBJ2-7, with TRBD2 matching over 9 bases. The CDR3 has 16 amino acids. The V gene's germline CDR1 is KGHSH and CDR2 LQKENI. J was trimmed by 7 bases and V by 1 base; bases with no gene match: 11.

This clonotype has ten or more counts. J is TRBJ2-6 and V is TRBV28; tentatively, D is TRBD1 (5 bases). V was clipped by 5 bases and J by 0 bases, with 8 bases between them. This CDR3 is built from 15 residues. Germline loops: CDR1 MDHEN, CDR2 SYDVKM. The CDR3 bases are TGTGCCAGCAGTCCGCAGGGCTCTGGGGCCAACGTCCTGACTTTC. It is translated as CASSPQGSGANVLTF.

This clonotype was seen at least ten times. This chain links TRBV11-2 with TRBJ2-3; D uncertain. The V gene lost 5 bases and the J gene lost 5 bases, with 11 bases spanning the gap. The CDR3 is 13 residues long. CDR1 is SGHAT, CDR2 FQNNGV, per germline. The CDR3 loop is CASSVFMVDTQYF. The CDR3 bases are TGTGCCAGCAGCGTTTTTATGGTAGATACGCAGTATTTT.

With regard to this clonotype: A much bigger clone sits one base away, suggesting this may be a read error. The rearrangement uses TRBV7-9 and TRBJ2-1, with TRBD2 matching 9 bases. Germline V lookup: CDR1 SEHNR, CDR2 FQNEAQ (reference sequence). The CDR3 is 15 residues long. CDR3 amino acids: CACSLVSGRIDEQFF. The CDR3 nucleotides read TGTGCCTGCAGCTTAGTCAGCGGGAGGATCGATGAGCAGTTCTTC.

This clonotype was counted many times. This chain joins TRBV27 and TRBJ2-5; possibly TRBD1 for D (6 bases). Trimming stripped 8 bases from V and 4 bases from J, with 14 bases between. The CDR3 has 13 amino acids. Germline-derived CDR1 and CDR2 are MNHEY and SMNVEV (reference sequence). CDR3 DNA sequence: TGTGCCAGCGCTAACAGGGCCTTAGAGACCCAGTACTTC. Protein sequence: CASANRALETQYF.

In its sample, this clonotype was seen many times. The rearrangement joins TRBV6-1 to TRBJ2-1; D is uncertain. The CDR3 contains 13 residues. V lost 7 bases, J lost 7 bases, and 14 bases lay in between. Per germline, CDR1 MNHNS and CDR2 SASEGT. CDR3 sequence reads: CASKVSSFNEQFF. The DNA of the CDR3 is TGTGCCAGCAAGGTTTCTAGTTTTAATGAGCAGTTCTTC.

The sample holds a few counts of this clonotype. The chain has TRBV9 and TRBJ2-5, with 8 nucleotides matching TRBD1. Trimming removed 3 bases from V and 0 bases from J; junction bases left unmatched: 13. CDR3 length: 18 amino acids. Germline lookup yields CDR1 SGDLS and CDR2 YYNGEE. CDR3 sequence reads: CASSATRGTGAHQETQYF. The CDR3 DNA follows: TGTGCCAGCAGCGCTACGAGGGGGACAGGAGCTCACCAAGAGACCCAGTACTTC.

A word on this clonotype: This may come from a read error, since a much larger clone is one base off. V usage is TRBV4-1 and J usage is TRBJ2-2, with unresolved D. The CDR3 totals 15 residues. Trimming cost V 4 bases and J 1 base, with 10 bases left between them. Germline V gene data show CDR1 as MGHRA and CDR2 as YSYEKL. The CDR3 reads CASSPARGNTGELFF. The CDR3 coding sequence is TGCGCCAGCAGCCCAGCGAGAGGGAACACCGGGGAGCTGTTTTTT.

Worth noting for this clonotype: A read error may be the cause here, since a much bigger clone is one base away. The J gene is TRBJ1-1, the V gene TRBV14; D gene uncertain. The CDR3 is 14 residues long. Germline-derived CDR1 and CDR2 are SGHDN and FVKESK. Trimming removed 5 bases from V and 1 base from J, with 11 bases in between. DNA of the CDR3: TGTGCCAGCAGCACACTCTTGCCGAACACTGAAGCTTTCTTT. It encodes CASSTLLPNTEAFF.

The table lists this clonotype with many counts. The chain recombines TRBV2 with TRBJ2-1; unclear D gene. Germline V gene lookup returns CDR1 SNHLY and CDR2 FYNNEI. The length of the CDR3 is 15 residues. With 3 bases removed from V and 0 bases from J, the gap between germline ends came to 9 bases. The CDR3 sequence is CASSESSSSYNEQFF. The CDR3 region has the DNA TGTGCCAGCAGTGAGTCAAGCAGCTCCTACAATGAGCAGTTCTTC.

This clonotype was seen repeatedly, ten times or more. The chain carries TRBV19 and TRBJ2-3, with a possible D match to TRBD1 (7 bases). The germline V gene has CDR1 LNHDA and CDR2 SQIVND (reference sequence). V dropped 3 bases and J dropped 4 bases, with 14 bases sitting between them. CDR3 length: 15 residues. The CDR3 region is CASSMARGDADTQYF. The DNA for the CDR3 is TGTGCCAGTAGTATGGCCAGGGGGGACGCAGATACGCAGTATTTT. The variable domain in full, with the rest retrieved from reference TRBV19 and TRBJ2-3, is DGGITQSPKYLFRKEGQNVTLSCEQNLNHDAMYWYRQDPGQGLRLIYYSQIVNDFQKGDIAEGYSVSREKKESFPLTVTSAQKNPTAFYLCASSMARGDADTQYFGPGTRLTVL.

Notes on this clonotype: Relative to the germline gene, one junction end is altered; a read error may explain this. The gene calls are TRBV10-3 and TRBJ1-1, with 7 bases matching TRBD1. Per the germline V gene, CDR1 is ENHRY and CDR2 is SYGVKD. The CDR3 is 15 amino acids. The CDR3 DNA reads TGTGCCAGCAGTGAGCCCTGGACAGGGAACACTGAAGCTTTCTTT. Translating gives CASSEPWTGNTEAFF.

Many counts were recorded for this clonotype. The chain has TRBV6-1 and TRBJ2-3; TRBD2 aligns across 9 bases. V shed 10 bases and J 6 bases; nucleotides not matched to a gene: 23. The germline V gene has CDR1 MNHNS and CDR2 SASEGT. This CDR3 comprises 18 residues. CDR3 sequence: CATFPGLADSSTKDTQYF. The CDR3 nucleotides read TGTGCCACCTTTCCGGGACTAGCAGATTCATCTACCAAGGATACGCAGTATTTT.

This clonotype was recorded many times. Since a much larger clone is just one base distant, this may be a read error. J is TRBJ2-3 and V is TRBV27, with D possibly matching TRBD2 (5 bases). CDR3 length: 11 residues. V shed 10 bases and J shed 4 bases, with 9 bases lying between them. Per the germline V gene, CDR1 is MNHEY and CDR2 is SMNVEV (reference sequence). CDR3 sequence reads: CATPGSDTQYF. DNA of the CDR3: TGTGCCACCCCGGGGTCAGATACGCAGTATTTT.

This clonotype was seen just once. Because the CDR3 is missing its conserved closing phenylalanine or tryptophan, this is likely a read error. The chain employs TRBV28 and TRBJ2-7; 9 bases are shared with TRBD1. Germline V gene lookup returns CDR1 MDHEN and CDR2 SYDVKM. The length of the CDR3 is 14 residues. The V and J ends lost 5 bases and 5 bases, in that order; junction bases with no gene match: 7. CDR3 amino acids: CASSPQGARNEQYS. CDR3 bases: TGTGCCAGCAGTCCACAGGGGGCCCGAAACGAGCAGTACTCC.

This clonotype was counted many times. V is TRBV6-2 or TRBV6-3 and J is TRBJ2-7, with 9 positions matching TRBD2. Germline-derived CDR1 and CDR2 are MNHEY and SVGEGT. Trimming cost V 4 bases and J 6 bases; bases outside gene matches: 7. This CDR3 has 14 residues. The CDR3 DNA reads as TGTGCCAGCAGTTTCTCAGGACTAGCGACCGAGCAGTACTTC. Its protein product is CASSFSGLATEQYF.

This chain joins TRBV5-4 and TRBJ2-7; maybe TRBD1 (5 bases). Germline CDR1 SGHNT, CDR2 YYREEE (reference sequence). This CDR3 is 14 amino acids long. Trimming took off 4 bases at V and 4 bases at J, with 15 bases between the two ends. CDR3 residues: CASSPDTEWYEQYF. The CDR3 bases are TGTGCCAGCAGCCCGGACACGGAATGGTACGAGCAGTACTTC.

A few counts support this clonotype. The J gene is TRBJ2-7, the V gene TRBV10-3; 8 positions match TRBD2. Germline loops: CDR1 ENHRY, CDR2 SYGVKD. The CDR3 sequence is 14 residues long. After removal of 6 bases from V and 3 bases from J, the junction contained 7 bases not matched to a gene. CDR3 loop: CAISRREAIYEQYF. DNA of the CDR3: TGTGCCATCAGCAGGCGGGAGGCCATCTACGAGCAGTACTTC.

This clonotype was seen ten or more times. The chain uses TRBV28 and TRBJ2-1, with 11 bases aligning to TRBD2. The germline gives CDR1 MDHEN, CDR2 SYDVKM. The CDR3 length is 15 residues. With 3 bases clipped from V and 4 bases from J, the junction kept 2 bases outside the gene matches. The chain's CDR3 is CASSFLAGGYNEQFF. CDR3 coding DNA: TGTGCCAGCAGTTTCCTAGCGGGAGGATACAATGAGCAGTTCTTC. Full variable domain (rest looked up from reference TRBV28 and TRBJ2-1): DVKVTQSSRYLVKRTGEKVFLECVQDMDHENMFWYRQDPGLGLRLIYFSYDVKMKEKGDIPEGYSVSREKKERFSLILESASTNQTSMYLCASSFLAGGYNEQFFGPGTRLTVL.

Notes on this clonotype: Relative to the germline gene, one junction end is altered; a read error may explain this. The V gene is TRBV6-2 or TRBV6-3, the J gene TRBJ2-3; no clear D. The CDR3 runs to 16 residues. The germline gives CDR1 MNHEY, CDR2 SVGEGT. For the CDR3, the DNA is TGTGCCAGCAGTTACTCGGTGAGAGACCCGGTAGATACGAAGTATTTT. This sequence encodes CASSYSVRDPVDTKYF.